One and the same sample provided the 14 T cell receptor beta chains below, sequenced in a study of cytomegalovirus exposure and HLA in healthy donors. Produced via immunoSEQ multiplex PCR; TCRdb's table is partial and in-frame only. The table has about 110,000 clones, approximately 96% seen once. Sequences were obtained from PBMCs. Receptor source: a woman in her late teens or twenties in good health and CMV-seronegative.

The genes are TRBV5-1 and TRBJ2-7; D not resolved. Germline CDR1 reads SGHRS; CDR2 reads YFSETQ. V gave up 0 bases and J gave up 4 bases, with 8 bases separating them. This CDR3 contains 13 residues. CDR3 region: CASSLAEDYEQYF. The DNA of the CDR3 is TGCGCCAGCAGCTTGGCAGAGGATTACGAGCAGTACTTC.

The count of this clone is one. The chain joins TRBV18 to TRBJ2-5, with D tentatively TRBD2 (6 bases). The CDR3 length is 14 residues. Germline CDR1 is KGHSH and CDR2 is LQKENI. Trimming removed 6 bases at V and 5 bases at J, with 16 bases between. The CDR3, as DNA: TGTGCCAGCTCTCGACTAGTCGGAGGGGAGACCCAGTACTTC. Protein product: CASSRLVGGETQYF.

The V call is TRBV2, the J call TRBJ2-1, with 8 bases aligning to TRBD2. This CDR3 comprises 14 residues. CDR1 is SNHLY, CDR2 FYNNEI, per germline. With V trimmed by 4 bases and J by 3 bases, 2 bases remained unmatched. Here the CDR3 DNA reads TGTGCCAGCAGTGGAAGCGGGGGCTACAATGAGCAGTTCTTC. Protein sequence: CASSGSGGYNEQFF.

The chain uses TRBV14 and TRBJ1-1, with D possibly matching TRBD1 (5 bases). The germline gives CDR1 SGHDN, CDR2 FVKESK. This CDR3 comprises 15 residues. V was shortened by 4 bases and J by 1 base, with 13 bases between the two germline ends. The CDR3 protein is CASSPRTYSNTEAFF. In DNA, the CDR3 is TGTGCCAGCAGCCCCCGGACATATTCGAACACTGAAGCTTTCTTT.

The chain couples TRBV11-2 to TRBJ1-3; D might be TRBD1 (6 bases). CDR3 length: 16 residues. V was trimmed by 1 base and J by 1 base, leaving 11 bases between them. The germline gives CDR1 SGHAT, CDR2 FQNNGV. Written as DNA, the CDR3 is TGTGCCAGCAGCTTAGCCGGGACACCATCTGGAAACACCATATATTTT. It specifies CASSLAGTPSGNTIYF.

This chain joins TRBV2 and TRBJ2-1; D perhaps matches TRBD1 (6 bases). Germline loops: CDR1 SNHLY, CDR2 FYNNEI. This CDR3 spans 13 amino acids. The V and J ends lost 6 bases and 5 bases respectively, with 11 bases between them. CDR3 DNA sequence: TGTGCCAGCAGGGGGACAAGGGACAATGAGCAGTTCTTC. Residues: CASRGTRDNEQFF.

The chain is built from TRBV7-9 and TRBJ1-1; 10 bases map to TRBD1. Per germline, CDR1 SEHNR and CDR2 FQNEAQ (reference sequence). This CDR3 is 18 amino acids long. With 5 bases clipped from V and 2 bases from J, the junction kept 14 bases outside the gene matches. CDR3: CASSPRTGGRVQNTEAFF. CDR3 DNA: TGTGCCAGCAGCCCAAGGACAGGGGGTAGAGTTCAAAACACTGAAGCTTTCTTT.

The chain couples TRBV28 to TRBJ2-1; a weak D match, TRBD1 (6 bases). The V and J ends lost 5 bases and 1 base respectively, with 12 bases between them. The CDR3 length is 15 residues. Germline V gene lookup returns CDR1 MDHEN and CDR2 SYDVKM. Here the CDR3 DNA reads TGTGCCAGCAGTCAAGACAGGCCGTCCTACAATGAGCAGTTCTTC. This gives the protein CASSQDRPSYNEQFF.

The chain combines TRBV29-1 with TRBJ2-1; 10 bases are shared with TRBD2. J was trimmed by 4 bases and V by 2 bases; bases with no gene match: 5. Germline V gene lookup returns CDR1 SQVTM and CDR2 ANQGSEA. The CDR3 contains 15 residues. Here the CDR3 DNA reads TGCAGCGTTGAAACTAGCGGGGCCCTTTACAATGAGCAGTTCTTC. Translation gives CSVETSGALYNEQFF.

This chain connects TRBV6-1 to TRBJ2-5; 9 bases align to TRBD2. The CDR3 consists of 16 residues. CDR1 is MNHNS and CDR2 is SASEGT in the germline V gene. J was trimmed by 5 bases and V by 2 bases; bases with no gene match: 9. This chain's CDR3 is CASSEWGAGGSETQYF. DNA for the CDR3: TGTGCCAGCAGTGAATGGGGAGCGGGGGGATCGGAGACCCAGTACTTC.

The chain links TRBV28 to TRBJ1-5, with no clear D. The germline gives CDR1 MDHEN, CDR2 SYDVKM. The germline V and J ends were trimmed by 6 bases and 4 bases, with 7 bases remaining between them. The CDR3 length is 12 residues. CDR3 sequence: CASSLLNQPQHF. Here the CDR3 DNA reads TGTGCCAGCAGCTTGTTGAATCAGCCCCAGCATTTT.

This chain uses TRBV4-3 with TRBJ2-7; a weak D match, TRBD2 (6 bases). Germline loops: CDR1 LGHNA, CDR2 YSLEER. V shed 5 bases and J shed 5 bases, with 19 bases lying between them. The CDR3 extends over 15 amino acids. The CDR3 nucleotides are TGCGCCAGCAGCGAGAGGGGACTTGAGGAGGACGAGCAGTACTTC. It translates to CASSERGLEEDEQYF.

Details on this clone: The junction departs from germline at one end; a sequencing error may be responsible. The CDR3 spells CASSLGQGRDNEQFF. CDR3 bases: TGTGCTAGCAGCTTAGGACAGGGTCGGGACAATGAGCAGTTCTTC. The rearrangement uses TRBV7-7 and TRBJ2-1, with TRBD1 matching 8 bases. Germline CDR1 is SSHAT and CDR2 is FNYEAQ (reference sequence). The CDR3 spans 15 residues.

The rearrangement links TRBV4-1 to TRBJ2-1; 12 bases match TRBD1. Unmatched junction bases numbered 10, after V lost 4 bases and J lost 9 bases. Germline assignment: CDR1 MGHRA and CDR2 YSYEKL. The CDR3 has 16 residues. The CDR3 DNA follows: TGCGCCAGCAGCCGCCCCGGGACAGGGGGCGAGGTTGAGCAGTTCTTC. Amino acid sequence: CASSRPGTGGEVEQFF.